This T cell receptor beta chain derives from a study of shared clonotypes between healthy human individuals (dated by TCRdb to the early 2020s). Regarding the study in general: A couple of women and a few men aged 18 to 49 years were included in the cohort. For each donor, three plates each were used for CD4 naive and CD4 memory, two plates were used for CD8 naive, and one plate was used for CD8 memory. To estimate repertoire size and how much clonotype sharing occurs between individuals, the study deeply sequenced the blood TCR repertoires of about 5 healthy adults. To increase sequencing depth and limit assay-specific biases, different laboratories used diverse techniques to prepare libraries and sequence TCR repertoires. Between about 0.8 and 9 billion PBMCs per donor were obtained by leukapheresis.

TCR CDR3 regions were amplified from genomic DNA by multiplex PCR using the deep immunoSEQ assay. Genomic DNA extracted from each cell subset was distributed evenly over all wells of several immunoSEQ 96-well plates, and each plate served as one replicate. For sorted subsets, each replicate PCR was loaded with approximately 190 ng genomic DNA, equivalent to roughly 30,000 T cell genomes. Purified libraries were measured with a Qubit 3.0 fluorometer, size-checked on a Bioanalyzer 2100, and measured again with the KAPA Library Quantification kit. Each immunoSEQ 96-well plate was sequenced on its own single-read 150-cycle Illumina NextSeq 550 flow cell. As for the original processing: Because the immunoSEQ output held only junctional sequences and lacked quality scores, the filtering could not match the filtering applied to full-length reads. To assign V/J genes and CDR3, sequences were annotated using PyIR, a Python wrapper for IgBLAST v1.9, with IMGT germline references. Reads were removed for weak V/J assignments (E-value above 1e-6), missing CDR3, stop codons, out-of-frame junctions, or ambiguous translated residues. V3J clonotypes were defined by identical inferred V gene, J gene, and CDR3 amino acid sequence. The percentage overlap between two repertoires was calculated by dividing the number of shared unique clonotypes by the size of the smaller repertoire. Repertoire richness was assessed with RTK rarefaction, the Chao1 estimator, and Recon v2.1 estimates of unobserved clonotypes. OLGA was used to compute generation probabilities for all TCRbeta clonotypes that the gDNA method yielded from several donors. TCRdb limited this immuneACCESS table to in-frame rearrangements with V and J called. A share of clones is missing; checked studies link under half to unresolved V genes, and the rest is unexplained. For V, J and clone size, that table is used; D and trimming come from the DNA. The sample contains roughly 1,000,000 clones, 70% to 80% of them found a single time. The ten largest clones take up 0.4% to 0.55% of the sample.

Remarks on this clone: Its antigen remains undetermined. Base qualities are not recorded, but no much larger clone differs from it by a single base.

CDR1 and CDR2, looked up from the germline V gene (reference sequence), are SGHNT and YYREEE. The cysteine opens and the phenylalanine closes a CDR3 of 14 amino acids. The CDR3 DNA has 42 bases and is translated from base 1. A distance of 14 bases separates the germline ends of V and J, which lose 1 base and 7 bases respectively. Donors were healthy HIV-negative adults with no recently reported acute infections or vaccinations. Every donor was a Caucasian adult living in Nashville, Tennessee, USA. CD4+ T cells were enriched through magnetic negative selection, after which naive cells were positively selected on CD45RA and the remaining negative fraction served as the memory subset. After blood collection by leukapheresis, PBMCs were isolated using Ficoll-Histopaque density gradient centrifugation and then cryopreserved in the vapor phase of liquid nitrogen. Analytical flow cytometry was used to check the purity and quantity of every magnetically sorted T cell population. From each sorted fraction, genomic DNA was isolated and quantified by UV absorbance on a Nanodrop 2000c.

Findings and caveats that apply to the study as a whole: Estimated clonotype richness was generally larger for naive than for memory subsets. Because the study included only a small number of donors, the genetic and exposure-history diversity represented was limited. Roughly 5.2% of naive CD4, 3.5% of naive CD8, 2.3% of memory CD4, and less than 0.45% of memory CD8 clonotypes were shared across several donors. Only blood was sampled, and tissue TCR repertoires likely differ from those in blood. Pairwise subsampling led to the expectation that sequencing depth would affect the degree of clonotype sharing among donors. Rarefaction of sorted-subset datasets indicated incomplete sequencing despite the large sequencing depth. Higher generation probabilities were observed for clonotypes shared by all four sorted-subset donors than for non-shared clonotypes.

Sequencing was carried out using memory CD4+ T cells from PBMCs. Sample cell subset or site, as interpreted from the label and publication: CD45RA-negative fraction. This sequence originates from a young man in good health. Some clones in this sample may be carry-over from other donors' samples. The rearrangement joined TRBV5-4 to TRBJ1-2, and TRBD1 may be the D gene, going by 5 matching bases. The CDR3: CASSLSGRAGGYTF. In nucleotide form, the sequence is TGTGCCAGCAGCTTGAGTGGCAGGGCGGGTGGCTACACCTTC. When the CDR3 is completed using the reference TRBV5-4 and TRBJ1-2 genes on either side, the full variable domain is ETGVTQSPTHLIKTRGQQVTLRCSSQSGHNTVSWYQQALGQGPQFIFQYYREEENGRGNFPPRFSGLQFPNYSSELNVNALELDDSALYLCASSLSGRAGGYTFGSGTRLTVV.